This T cell receptor (beta chain) was sequenced in a study of technical replicates of blood from a few donors. From germline, CDR1 is SGHRS and CDR2 YFSETQ. V dropped 4 bases and J dropped 5; count of bases not matched to a gene: 6. The CDR3 consists of 14 residues. This table comes from immunoSEQ multiplex PCR, and its TCRdb copy is limited to in-frame clones, with some not included. The sample holds around 68,000 clones, 90% to 95% seen once. V and J are TRBV5-1 and TRBJ2-1; TRBD2 matches 7 bases. Sequenced sample: T cells isolated from PBMCs. The TCR originated in a human donor in good health. Some clones in this sample may be carry-over from other donors' samples. The DNA for the CDR3 is TGCGCCAGCAGCATGGGACTACCAGACAATGAGCAGTTCTTC. Its protein product is CASSMGLPDNEQFF.